Listed below are T cell receptor beta chains from one sample, sequenced in a study of CD8 T cells in ankylosing spondylitis. TCRdb reprocessed the 5' RACE reads via MiXCR and lists one record per CDR3 protein. This sample has 450,000 or so distinct CDR3 sequences, with 26% found just once. Sequencing was done on a sample of blood, either unsorted or a sorted T cell fraction (not recorded which). All receptors come from a male donor with ankylosing spondylitis. The CDR3 runs from the conserved cysteine through the conserved F or W. A D gene is named only where the DNA matches it firmly. A row's size may be missing; if present it is once, few, many or a size class.

d_call: TRBD1; clone_size: NA; j_call: TRBJ1-2; v_call: TRBV7-9; cdr3_aa: CASSLAGTGKVYGYTF; cdr3_nt: TGTGCCAGCAGCTTAGCCGGGACAGGAAAAGTTTATGGCTACACCTTC
d_call: NA; clone_size: few; j_call: TRBJ2-2; v_call: TRBV5-1; cdr3_aa: CASSLDVSNTGELFF; cdr3_nt: TGCGCCAGCAGCTTGGACGTTTCGAACACCGGGGAGCTGTTTTTT
d_call: TRBD1; clone_size: few; j_call: TRBJ1-6; v_call: TRBV5-1; cdr3_aa: CASSLGQGQGASPLHF; cdr3_nt: TGCGCCAGCAGCTTGGGACAGGGACAGGGCGCTTCACCCCTCCACTTT
d_call: NA; clone_size: NA; j_call: TRBJ1-2; v_call: TRBV5-1; cdr3_aa: CASSLASGAGSYTF; cdr3_nt: TGCGCCAGCAGCTTGGCCTCGGGGGCAGGCAGCTACACCTTC
d_call: TRBD2; clone_size: NA; j_call: TRBJ2-1; v_call: TRBV20-1; cdr3_aa: CSALPRLASGSNEQFF; cdr3_nt: TGCAGTGCCCTGCCCCGTTTGGCTAGCGGGAGTAATGAGCAGTTCTTC
d_call: NA; clone_size: NA; j_call: TRBJ2-4; v_call: TRBV30; cdr3_aa: CAWELRGGDIQYF; cdr3_nt: TGTGCCTGGGAGCTCAGGGGGGGAGACATTCAGTACTTC
d_call: NA; clone_size: few; j_call: TRBJ1-6; v_call: TRBV4-1; cdr3_aa: CASSARQNYNSPLHF; cdr3_nt: TGCGCCAGCAGCGCTCGACAGAACTATAATTCACCCCTCCACTTT
d_call: TRBD2; clone_size: few; j_call: TRBJ2-7; v_call: TRBV18; cdr3_aa: CASSPSKVAGIHEQYF; cdr3_nt: TGTGCCAGCTCACCCTCCAAGGTAGCGGGAATCCACGAGCAGTACTTC
d_call: NA; clone_size: few; j_call: TRBJ2-3; v_call: TRBV12-3/TRBV12-4; cdr3_aa: CASCPRGTDTQYF; cdr3_nt: TGTGCCAGCTGCCCGAGAGGCACAGATACGCAGTATTTT
d_call: TRBD2; clone_size: many; j_call: TRBJ2-1; v_call: TRBV6-2/TRBV6-3; cdr3_aa: CASSSRTSGSPKSSYNEQFF; cdr3_nt: TGTGCCAGCAGTTCCCGGACTAGCGGGAGCCCAAAGAGCTCCTACAATGAGCAGTTCTTC
d_call: TRBD1; clone_size: NA; j_call: TRBJ1-2; v_call: TRBV27; cdr3_aa: CASSFRDRGFLNGYTF; cdr3_nt: TGTGCCAGCAGTTTCCGGGACAGGGGTTTCTTAAATGGCTACACCTTC
d_call: TRBD2; clone_size: NA; j_call: TRBJ2-1; v_call: TRBV20-1; cdr3_aa: CSASASGRLGEQFF; cdr3_nt: TGCAGTGCTAGCGCGAGCGGGAGGTTGGGTGAGCAGTTCTTC
d_call: NA; clone_size: few; j_call: TRBJ1-4; v_call: TRBV12-3/TRBV12-4; cdr3_aa: CASSLVPNQVEKLFF; cdr3_nt: TGTGCCAGCAGTTTAGTGCCAAATCAGGTTGAAAAACTGTTTTTT
d_call: NA; clone_size: once; j_call: TRBJ2-2; v_call: TRBV2; cdr3_aa: CASRNPGAVGELFF; cdr3_nt: TGTGCCAGCAGAAATCCGGGAGCTGTCGGGGAGCTGTTTTTT
d_call: NA; clone_size: NA; j_call: TRBJ1-6; v_call: TRBV7-8; cdr3_aa: CASSAEDSRNSPLHF; cdr3_nt: TGTGCCAGCAGCGCCGAGGACAGCCGGAATTCACCCCTCCACTTT
d_call: NA; clone_size: few; j_call: TRBJ2-2; v_call: TRBV29-1; cdr3_aa: CSVRVDTGELFF; cdr3_nt: TGCAGCGTCCGGGTCGACACCGGGGAGCTGTTTTTT
d_call: TRBD2; clone_size: NA; j_call: TRBJ2-1; v_call: TRBV12-3/TRBV12-4; cdr3_aa: CASSLGLAGGLEQFF; cdr3_nt: TGTGCCAGCAGTTTGGGACTAGCGGGAGGTCTTGAGCAGTTCTTC
d_call: TRBD2; clone_size: NA; j_call: TRBJ2-7; v_call: TRBV5-1; cdr3_aa: CASSATGTSYEQYF; cdr3_nt: TGCGCCAGCAGCGCCACCGGGACTAGCTACGAGCAGTACTTC
d_call: NA; clone_size: NA; j_call: TRBJ2-1; v_call: TRBV5-1; cdr3_aa: CASSPESRSSYNEQFF; cdr3_nt: TGCGCCAGCAGCCCTGAAAGCCGAAGCTCCTACAATGAGCAGTTCTTC
d_call: NA; clone_size: NA; j_call: TRBJ2-3; v_call: TRBV20-1; cdr3_aa: CSAPPGEDTQYF; cdr3_nt: TGCAGTGCCCCTCCCGGGGAGGATACGCAGTATTTT
d_call: NA; clone_size: NA; j_call: TRBJ2-7; v_call: TRBV7-9; cdr3_aa: CASSSHDRGEQYF; cdr3_nt: TGTGCCAGCAGCTCCCACGATAGGGGAGAGCAGTACTTC
d_call: NA; clone_size: few; j_call: TRBJ1-5; v_call: TRBV6-5; cdr3_aa: CASSSGVQGSQPQHF; cdr3_nt: TGTGCCAGCAGTTCCGGGGTGCAGGGTTCTCAGCCCCAGCATTTT
d_call: NA; clone_size: NA; j_call: TRBJ1-1; v_call: TRBV24-1; cdr3_aa: CATSDPGGPGTEAFF; cdr3_nt: TGTGCCACCAGTGACCCTGGAGGGCCCGGCACTGAAGCTTTCTTT
d_call: NA; clone_size: few; j_call: TRBJ1-6; v_call: TRBV27; cdr3_aa: CASSLYSTQYNSPLHF; cdr3_nt: TGTGCCAGCAGTTTATACAGTACTCAATATAATTCACCCCTCCACTTT
d_call: TRBD1; clone_size: few; j_call: TRBJ2-1; v_call: TRBV5-5; cdr3_aa: CASSPTTGAVYNEQFF; cdr3_nt: TGTGCCAGCAGCCCTACGACAGGGGCAGTCTACAATGAGCAGTTCTTC
d_call: NA; clone_size: NA; j_call: TRBJ2-5; v_call: TRBV5-1; cdr3_aa: CASSQTETQYF; cdr3_nt: TGCGCCAGCAGCCAAACAGAGACCCAGTACTTC
d_call: TRBD1; clone_size: NA; j_call: TRBJ1-5; v_call: TRBV28; cdr3_aa: CASTPGGVYQPQHF; cdr3_nt: TGTGCCAGCACTCCAGGGGGCGTCTATCAGCCCCAGCATTTT
d_call: NA; clone_size: NA; j_call: TRBJ2-1; v_call: TRBV7-2; cdr3_aa: CASSLGLNRGEQFF; cdr3_nt: TGTGCCAGCAGCTTGGGACTAAACAGGGGAGAGCAGTTCTTC
d_call: TRBD2; clone_size: NA; j_call: TRBJ2-1; v_call: TRBV20-1; cdr3_aa: CSAPRLAGRLKVDNEQFF; cdr3_nt: TGCAGTGCCCCGCGACTAGCGGGACGGCTCAAGGTTGACAATGAGCAGTTCTTC
d_call: NA; clone_size: NA; j_call: TRBJ2-5; v_call: TRBV25-1; cdr3_aa: CASSEYGAKQETQYF; cdr3_nt: TGTGCCAGCAGTGAATATGGGGCAAAGCAAGAGACCCAGTACTTC
d_call: NA; clone_size: many; j_call: TRBJ2-4; v_call: TRBV12-3/TRBV12-4; cdr3_aa: CASSLAPAGDIQYF; cdr3_nt: TGTGCCAGCAGTTTAGCGCCCGCCGGAGACATTCAGTACTTC
d_call: NA; clone_size: NA; j_call: TRBJ1-6; v_call: TRBV18; cdr3_aa: CASSGARKDSPLHF; cdr3_nt: TGTGCCAGCTCCGGGGCGCGGAAGGATTCACCCCTCCACTTT
d_call: TRBD1; clone_size: NA; j_call: TRBJ1-3; v_call: TRBV12-3/TRBV12-4; cdr3_aa: CASSPRGGTIYF; cdr3_nt: TGTGCCAGCAGTCCCAGGGGGGGCACCATATATTTT
d_call: TRBD1; clone_size: few; j_call: TRBJ1-2; v_call: TRBV5-1; cdr3_aa: CASSLTGVNYGYTF; cdr3_nt: TGCGCCAGCAGCTTGACAGGGGTTAACTATGGCTACACCTTC
d_call: TRBD2; clone_size: few; j_call: TRBJ2-1; v_call: TRBV5-1; cdr3_aa: CASSFSGTYNEQFF; cdr3_nt: TGCGCCAGCAGCTTTAGCGGGACATACAATGAGCAGTTCTTC
d_call: TRBD2; clone_size: NA; j_call: TRBJ2-2; v_call: TRBV20-1; cdr3_aa: CSALRAGGGVDGELFF; cdr3_nt: TGCAGTGCTTTAAGAGCGGGAGGGGGAGTAGACGGGGAGCTGTTTTTT
d_call: NA; clone_size: many; j_call: TRBJ2-2; v_call: TRBV20-1; cdr3_aa: CSAEPGLAGELFF; cdr3_nt: TGCAGTGCGGAGCCTGGACTGGCCGGGGAGCTGTTTTTT
d_call: NA; clone_size: few; j_call: TRBJ2-3; v_call: TRBV5-1; cdr3_aa: CASSLVWARGTDTQYF; cdr3_nt: TGCGCCAGCAGCTTGGTGTGGGCTAGAGGCACAGATACGCAGTATTTT